This record concerns one TCR beta chain sequence. Time point of the sample: peripheral blood 6 weeks after treatment start. The sample comes from a study of PD-L1 blockade in urothelial cancer. V shed 3 bases, J shed 3 bases, and the junction held 11 bases outside the gene matches. Germline-derived CDR1 and CDR2 are MDHEN and SYDVKM. This CDR3 contains 17 residues. Using immunoSEQ multiplex PCR, the repertoire was profiled, and TCRdb retains in-frame clones only, with some absent. Of around 26,000 clones listed, more than 65% are singletons. Sequencing used PBMCs, obtained around atezolizumab (anti-PD-L1) treatment. The chain carries TRBV28 and TRBJ1-5; 7 bases map to TRBD1. The sequence came from a man between 65 and 85 years old with urothelial cancer. The CDR3 loop reads CASSLVGRGSFNQPQHF. The DNA for the CDR3 is TGTGCCAGCAGTTTGGTAGGCAGGGGGTCCTTCAATCAGCCCCAGCATTTT.